The next 29 T cell receptor beta chains were all read from a single sample in a study of blood T cell repertoires in COVID-19. The method was immunoSEQ multiplex PCR; TCRdb's version includes in-frame clones alone and lacks a portion of them. The sample lists 110,000 to 150,000 clones, around 90% seen once, with roughly 9.6% in the top ten. Specimen: peripheral blood. The source is a woman of 80 years or more with acute or convalescent COVID-19.

The chain combines TRBV6-2 or TRBV6-3 with TRBJ1-1, with D maybe TRBD1 (5 bases). Trimming took 2 bases from V and 1 from J, leaving 11 bases between them. The CDR3 length is 15 residues. Germline lookup yields CDR1 MNHEY and CDR2 SVGEGT. CDR3 sequence: CASSYGRAQNTEAFF. In DNA form, the CDR3 reads TGTGCCAGCAGTTACGGCAGGGCCCAGAACACTGAAGCTTTCTTT.

The chain links TRBV5-8 to TRBJ1-4; 10 bases fit TRBD1. This CDR3 region has 17 residues. Losses at the gene ends were 2 bases for V and 3 bases for J; bases not matched to a gene: 7. Germline V gene sequence: CDR1 SGHTS, CDR2 YDEGEE. The CDR3 spells CASSFRIGTGANEKLFF. The CDR3 bases are TGTGCCAGCAGCTTCCGTATTGGGACAGGGGCTAATGAAAAACTGTTTTTT.

This rearrangement joins TRBV5-1 to TRBJ2-1, with D perhaps matching TRBD1 (8 bases). Per the germline V gene, CDR1 is SGHRS and CDR2 is YFSETQ. Trimming removed 7 bases from V and 4 bases from J, with 18 bases in between. This CDR3 is built from 15 residues. Written as DNA, the CDR3 is TGCGCCAGCTCCCTTACAGGGGGGGGATACAATGAGCAGTTCTTC. Its translation is CASSLTGGGYNEQFF. Filled out from reference TRBV5-1 and TRBJ2-1, the complete variable domain reads KAGVTQTPRYLIKTRGQQVTLSCSPISGHRSVSWYQQTPGQGLQFLFEYFSETQRNKGNFPGRFSGRQFSNSRSEMNVSTLELGDSALYLCASSLTGGGYNEQFFGPGTRLTVL.

This clone turned up a few times. In DNA form, the CDR3 reads TGCGCCAGCAGCCTGTCTTATATTGAGAGAAGCTCCTATAATTCACCCCTCCACTTT. This translates into CASSLSYIERSSYNSPLHF. The chain links TRBV5-1 to TRBJ1-6; D is uncertain. This CDR3 spans 19 amino acids. With 4 bases removed from V and 0 bases from J, the gap between germline ends came to 20 bases. CDR1 and CDR2 from the germline V gene are SGHRS and YFSETQ.

The chain has TRBV3-1 (or the pseudogene TRBV3-2) and TRBJ1-2; unclear D gene. Looked up from germline, CDR1 is LGHDT and CDR2 is YNNKEL (reference sequence). Trimming cost V 0 bases and J 14 bases, with 13 bases left between them. There are 12 residues in the CDR3. The CDR3, as DNA: TGTGCCAGCAGCCAAGACGTCTCCGCGCGGACCTTC. The encoded protein is CASSQDVSARTF.

V usage is TRBV30 and J usage is TRBJ1-3; possibly TRBD1 for D (5 bases). Trimming cost V 4 bases and J 5 bases, with 15 bases left between them. CDR1 GTSNPN and CDR2 SVGIG come from the germline V gene (reference sequence). The CDR3 consists of 14 residues. CDR3 DNA sequence: TGTGCCTGGAACGGGGGGGGAAACCGAAACACCATATATTTT. Encoded protein: CAWNGGGNRNTIYF. Based on the CDR3 plus reference TRBV30 and TRBJ1-3, the full variable domain is SQTIHQWPATLVQPVGSPLSLECTVEGTSNPNLYWYRQAAGRGLQLLFYSVGIGQISSEVPQNLSASRPQDRQFILSSKKLLLSDSGFYLCAWNGGGNRNTIYFGEGSWLTVV.

The chain has TRBV19 and TRBJ2-5; D possibly corresponds to TRBD2 (6 bases). The CDR3 runs 14 residues. Germline V gives CDR1 LNHDA, CDR2 SQIVND (reference sequence). The V and J ends lost 4 bases and 5 bases respectively, with 14 bases between them. The chain's CDR3 is CASSNSGVGETQYF. CDR3 bases: TGTGCCAGTAGTAATTCGGGGGTAGGGGAGACCCAGTACTTC.

The table lists this clone with a count of one. The chain uses TRBV4-3 and TRBJ1-6, with 11 positions matching TRBD1. Germline lookup yields CDR1 LGHNA and CDR2 YSLEER. The CDR3 is made up of 18 amino acids. The V gene end was trimmed by 4 bases and the J gene end by 3 bases; junction bases not matched to a gene: 8. CDR3 in DNA: TGCGCCAGCAGCCTGACCGGGACAGGGGGGGGCTATAATTCACCCCTCCACTTT. It is translated as CASSLTGTGGGYNSPLHF.

V is TRBV20-1 and J is TRBJ2-7; 9 nucleotides agree with TRBD1. From germline, CDR1 is DFQATT and CDR2 SNEGSKA (reference sequence). V lost 3 bases to trimming and J lost 12 bases; unmatched junction nucleotides: 6. The CDR3 loop spans 11 amino acids. The CDR3 region is CSARLMDRGYF. DNA for the CDR3: TGCAGTGCTAGGCTTATGGACAGGGGGTACTTC.

As DNA, the CDR3 is TGCGCCAGCAGCTTTGCCCGAACGGTCACAGATACGCAGTATTTT. It translates to CASSFARTVTDTQYF. V and J are TRBV5-1 and TRBJ2-3; D call uncertain. The ends were cut back, 2 bases at V and 2 bases at J, with 12 bases in the middle. CDR1 SGHRS and CDR2 YFSETQ come from the germline V gene. This CDR3 spans 15 amino acids.

The chain links TRBV5-1 to TRBJ2-3; possibly TRBD2 for D (6 bases). The germline gives CDR1 SGHRS, CDR2 YFSETQ. V was clipped by 0 bases and J by 1 base, with 15 bases between them. The CDR3 runs 17 residues. The chain's CDR3 is CASSLGGSPGGTDTQYF. In DNA form, the CDR3 reads TGCGCCAGCAGCTTGGGAGGTTCTCCGGGGGGCACAGATACGCAGTATTTT. The entire variable domain, with the rest obtained from reference TRBV5-1 and TRBJ2-3, is as follows: KAGVTQTPRYLIKTRGQQVTLSCSPISGHRSVSWYQQTPGQGLQFLFEYFSETQRNKGNFPGRFSGRQFSNSRSEMNVSTLELGDSALYLCASSLGGSPGGTDTQYFGPGTRLTVL.

The chain joins TRBV5-1 to TRBJ2-5, with 7 bases matching TRBD2. The CDR3 has 15 residues. CDR1 and CDR2 from the germline V gene are SGHRS and YFSETQ. Losses at the gene ends were 2 bases for V and 2 bases for J; bases not matched to a gene: 6. The CDR3 reads CASSLGLDLQETQYF. The CDR3 bases are TGCGCCAGCAGCTTAGGACTAGACCTTCAAGAGACCCAGTACTTC.

The chain recombines TRBV7-9 with TRBJ1-1; D is undetermined. The CDR3 runs 11 residues. The ends were cut back, 7 bases at V and 8 bases at J, with 11 bases in the middle. Germline CDR1 reads SEHNR; CDR2 reads FQNEAQ (reference sequence). The CDR3 spells CASTAWFEAFF. In DNA, the CDR3 is TGTGCCAGCACTGCGTGGTTCGAAGCTTTCTTT.

The chain couples TRBV6-6 to TRBJ1-5, with D possibly matching TRBD1 (6 bases). The CDR3 is 16 residues long. The V and J ends lost 0 bases and 7 bases respectively, with 16 bases between them. Germline CDR1 is MNHNY and CDR2 is SVGAGI (reference sequence). Written as DNA, the CDR3 is TGTGCCAGCAGTTACTCTCAGGGGTCTGGCGACCAGCCCCAGCATTTT. Amino acid sequence: CASSYSQGSGDQPQHF.

The J gene is TRBJ2-3, the V gene TRBV30; TRBD1 agrees at 9 bases. The CDR3 loop spans 15 amino acids. Germline values: CDR1 GTSNPN, CDR2 SVGIG (reference sequence). J gave up 1 base and V 4 bases, and 6 bases lay outside the gene matches. This chain's CDR3 is CAWNKGQGGTDTQYF. The CDR3 DNA is TGTGCCTGGAATAAGGGACAGGGAGGCACAGATACGCAGTATTTT.

The chain carries TRBV18 and TRBJ2-7; 10 bases align to TRBD1. The germline gives CDR1 KGHSH, CDR2 LQKENI. After removal of 4 bases from V and 2 bases from J, the junction contained 2 bases not matched to a gene. The CDR3 runs to 14 residues. CDR3 nucleotide sequence: TGTGCCAGCTCACAAGGACAGGGGGCCTACGAGCAGTACTTC. This gives the protein CASSQGQGAYEQYF.

This clone was counted once. The chain joins TRBV27 to TRBJ1-2; tentatively, D is TRBD1 (6 bases). Germline values: CDR1 MNHEY, CDR2 SMNVEV (reference sequence). Deletions cut 1 base from V and 8 bases from J, with 14 bases between. The CDR3 sequence is 14 residues long. CDR3 sequence reads: CASSLLAGDEGYTF. CDR3 nucleotide sequence: TGTGCCAGCAGTTTATTGGCAGGGGATGAAGGCTACACCTTC.

About this clone: At one boundary the junction diverges from the germline segment, which might be a read error. The V and J genes are TRBV7-9 and TRBJ2-7, with 9 bases lining up with TRBD1. This CDR3 is 14 amino acids long. Germline-derived CDR1 and CDR2 are SEHNR and FQNEAQ (reference sequence). CDR3 amino acids: CASSLATLGQGSSF. The CDR3 coding sequence is TGTGCCAGCAGCTTAGCGACCCTGGGACAGGGATCTTCCTTC. The whole variable domain, filled in from reference TRBV7-9 and TRBJ2-7, reads DTGVSQNPRHKITKRGQNVTFRCDPISEHNRLYWYRQTLGQGPEFLTYFQNEAQLEKSRLLSDRFSAERPKGSFSTLEIQRTEQGDSAMYLCASSLATLGQGSSFGPGTRLTVT.

This clone has only one observation. The rearrangement links TRBV2 to TRBJ1-2, with 8 bases identical to TRBD1. Trimming at V came to 5 bases and at J to 3 bases, leaving 8 bases not matched to a gene. CDR1 and CDR2 from the germline V gene are SNHLY and FYNNEI. The CDR3 has 15 amino acids. The CDR3 bases are TGTGCCAGCAGTATACTGGGACAGGCGTACTATGGCTACACCTTC. The encoded protein is CASSILGQAYYGYTF.

This chain connects TRBV24-1 to TRBJ2-2, with 7 positions matching TRBD2. In germline, CDR1 is KGHDR, CDR2 SFDVKD. The ends lost 5 bases at V and 7 bases at J; junction bases unmatched: 9. The CDR3 totals 15 residues. The CDR3 here is CATSASRGVDGELFF. In DNA, the CDR3 is TGTGCCACCAGTGCCTCACGGGGGGTAGACGGGGAGCTGTTTTTT.

This chain connects TRBV2 to TRBJ1-3, with a possible D match to TRBD1 (5 bases). The germline V gene encodes CDR1 SNHLY and CDR2 FYNNEI. Trimming shortened V by 3 bases and J by 11 bases, and 14 bases separated the two germline ends. This CDR3 is 13 amino acids long. CDR3 sequence reads: CASSDRASPSIYF. Here the CDR3 DNA reads TGTGCCAGCAGTGACAGGGCCTCCCCTTCCATATATTTT.

J is TRBJ1-4 and V is TRBV3-1 (or the pseudogene TRBV3-2); D not certain. The CDR3 covers 14 residues. Trimming pared 1 base from V and 7 bases from J, leaving 10 bases between. Germline V lookup: CDR1 LGHDT, CDR2 YNNKEL (reference sequence). The CDR3 coding sequence is TGTGCCAGCAGCCAAGGGCGGGGATCTGAAAAACTGTTTTTT. It is translated as CASSQGRGSEKLFF.

V is TRBV13 and J is TRBJ2-3, with 7 bases lining up with TRBD2. This CDR3 is 16 amino acids long. CDR1 and CDR2 from the germline V gene are PRHDT and FYEKMQ (reference sequence). J was trimmed by 0 bases and V by 3 bases; bases with no gene match: 6. The CDR3 DNA reads TGTGCCAGCAGCTTCTTCCTAGCGGTGAGCACAGATACGCAGTATTTT. Its translation: CASSFFLAVSTDTQYF.

The J gene is TRBJ2-3, the V gene TRBV5-1, with TRBD2 identical over 7 bases. Trimming took 4 bases from V and 3 from J; bases not matched to a gene: 5. Per the germline V gene, CDR1 is SGHRS and CDR2 is YFSETQ. The CDR3 loop spans 14 amino acids. The CDR3 spells CASSRAGPTDTQYF. CDR3 bases: TGCGCCAGCAGCAGAGCGGGACCAACAGATACGCAGTATTTT.

The J gene is TRBJ2-3, the V gene TRBV5-1; the match to TRBD2 covers 9 bases. Unmatched junction bases numbered 7, after V lost 6 bases and J lost 2 bases. This CDR3 has 15 amino acids. Per germline, CDR1 SGHRS and CDR2 YFSETQ. CDR3 residues: CASTSGGLLTDTQYF. CDR3 DNA sequence: TGCGCCAGCACCAGCGGGGGGCTACTCACAGATACGCAGTATTTT.

Only one count was recorded for this clone. The rearrangement uses TRBV2 and TRBJ1-5; possible D gene TRBD1, 5 bases. The CDR3 is made up of 14 amino acids. Germline V CDR1 and CDR2: SNHLY, FYNNEI. V was clipped by 0 bases and J by 5 bases, with 8 bases between them. CDR3 nucleotide sequence: TGTGCCAGCAGTGAAGCGACAGTTTATCAGCCCCAGCATTTT. Protein sequence: CASSEATVYQPQHF.

The chain combines TRBV4-1 with TRBJ1-2; 9 nucleotides align to TRBD1. CDR1 MGHRA and CDR2 YSYEKL come from the germline V gene. The junction had 8 bases not matched to a gene; V was cut back by 1 base and J by 5 bases. This CDR3 has 16 residues. CDR3 DNA sequence: TGCGCCAGCAGCCAAGCAAACTCGGGACAGGGATATGGCTACACCTTC. This encodes CASSQANSGQGYGYTF.

V and J are TRBV2 and TRBJ1-1; D is possibly TRBD1 (5 bases). V gave up 6 bases and J gave up 0 bases, with 5 bases separating them. Germline CDR1 SNHLY, CDR2 FYNNEI. The CDR3 consists of 12 residues. Here the CDR3 reads CASRQVNTEAFF. The DNA of the CDR3 is TGTGCCAGCAGACAGGTGAACACTGAAGCTTTCTTT.

This chain links TRBV2 with TRBJ1-4, with 11 bases aligning to TRBD1. V was pared by 8 bases and J by 8 bases, with 4 bases of the junction left unmatched. CDR3 length equals 13 residues. The germline CDR1 and CDR2 sequences are SNHLY and FYNNEI. The chain's CDR3 is CASRGTGGEKLFF. CDR3 coding DNA: TGTGCCAGCCGGGGGACAGGGGGAGAAAAACTGTTTTTT.